One sample yielded the 24 T cell receptor beta chains listed below, sequenced in a study of radiotherapy plus CTLA-4 blockade in lung cancer. This table comes from immunoSEQ multiplex PCR, and its TCRdb copy is limited to in-frame clones, with some not included. Here the sample spans roughly 32,000 clones, around 70% being singletons. The source was peripheral blood, collected from a patient treated with radiotherapy plus ipilimumab. The receptor source for this set is a human donor with non-small cell lung cancer who had stable disease on radiotherapy plus ipilimumab.

This clone has just a few counts. The chain combines TRBV4-3 with TRBJ1-1; 7 bases align to TRBD1. Germline CDR1 and CDR2: LGHNA and YSLEER. V was clipped by 5 bases and J by 2 bases; unmatched bases: 2. The CDR3 has 13 amino acids. The CDR3 reads CASSGQDNTEAFF. In DNA form, the CDR3 reads TGCGCCAGCAGCGGACAGGATAACACTGAAGCTTTCTTT.

This chain uses TRBV2 with TRBJ2-1; 14 nucleotides line up with TRBD2. Germline CDR1 is SNHLY and CDR2 is FYNNEI. The CDR3 contains 17 residues. The J segment lost 7 bases and the V segment lost 4 bases, leaving 9 bases of the junction unmatched. The chain's CDR3 is CASSADRWTSGRNEQFF. For the CDR3, the DNA is TGTGCCAGCAGTGCGGACAGATGGACTAGCGGGAGGAATGAGCAGTTCTTC.

This chain uses TRBV19 with TRBJ1-1, with 8 nucleotides matching TRBD1. The trim removed 5 bases at V and 0 bases at J, leaving 20 bases unmatched. Germline V CDR1 and CDR2: LNHDA, SQIVND (reference sequence). This CDR3 comprises 20 residues. The DNA for the CDR3 is TGTGCCAGTAGTGGGGGGACAGGTCGCGTATTCTCCCTTATGAACACTGAAGCTTTCTTT. It translates to CASSGGTGRVFSLMNTEAFF.

J is TRBJ2-7 and V is TRBV5-4, with D tentatively TRBD1 (6 bases). V was pared by 4 bases and J by 2 bases, with 13 bases between. The CDR3 totals 14 residues. Germline lookup yields CDR1 SGHNT and CDR2 YYREEE (reference sequence). DNA for the CDR3: TGTGCCAGCAGCAAGGACAGTCTAGCCTACGAGCAGTACTTC. It translates to CASSKDSLAYEQYF.

This clone has more than one count but fewer than ten. V and J are TRBV18 and TRBJ2-3; D gene uncertain. CDR1 and CDR2 from the germline V gene are KGHSH and LQKENI. V lost 2 bases to trimming and J lost 4 bases, with 10 bases between them. The CDR3 runs to 14 residues. CDR3 sequence: CASSPNLNSDTQYF. The CDR3 coding sequence is TGTGCCAGCTCACCAAACCTCAACTCAGATACGCAGTATTTT.

The table lists this clone with a few counts. The V and J genes are TRBV19 and TRBJ2-7; either TRBD1 or TRBD2 may supply D (7 bases each). V shed 7 bases and J shed 1 base, with 11 bases lying between them. The CDR3 loop spans 13 amino acids. The germline CDR1 and CDR2 sequences are LNHDA and SQIVND (reference sequence). In DNA, the CDR3 is TGTGCCAGTAAGCAGGGGGGGTCCTACGAGCAGTACTTC. Amino acid sequence: CASKQGGSYEQYF.

This clone occurred once. J is TRBJ2-7 and V is TRBV4-2, with D possibly TRBD2 on 6 matching bases. The germline V and J ends were trimmed by 3 bases and 6 bases, with 12 bases remaining between them. The CDR3 sequence is 13 residues long. Germline V gene sequence: CDR1 LGHNA, CDR2 YNFKEQ. CDR3 residues: CASSQGTFREQYF. CDR3 coding DNA: TGTGCCAGCAGCCAGGGGACTTTCCGCGAGCAGTACTTC.

The genes are TRBV27 and TRBJ2-7, with 10 bases lining up with TRBD2. With 11 bases clipped from V and 6 bases from J, the junction kept 10 bases outside the gene matches. Germline values: CDR1 MNHEY, CDR2 SMNVEV (reference sequence). This CDR3 is 13 amino acids long. The CDR3 DNA sequence: TGTGCCTGCCAAAAAGCGGGAGGGCCCGAGCAGTACTTC. Amino acid sequence: CACQKAGGPEQYF.

This clone was found once. The V and J genes are TRBV7-8 and TRBJ2-5; no definite D call. Trimming shortened V by 6 bases and J by 4 bases, and 6 bases separated the two germline ends. Per the germline V gene, CDR1 is SGHVS and CDR2 is FQNEAQ. The CDR3 extends over 11 amino acids. The DNA for the CDR3 is TGTGCCAGCAGGGTCGGAGAGACCCAGTACTTC. Amino acids: CASRVGETQYF.

J is TRBJ2-1 and V is TRBV6-4, with 9 bases identical to TRBD2. The germline V gene has CDR1 MRHNA and CDR2 SNTAGT. The V segment lost 0 bases and the J segment 7 bases; nucleotides outside the gene matches: 4. The CDR3 length is 15 residues. The CDR3 bases are TGTGCCAGCAGTGACTCGACTAGCGGCAGAAATGAGCAGTTCTTC. Encoded protein: CASSDSTSGRNEQFF.

This chain connects TRBV19 to TRBJ1-2; D might be TRBD1 (6 bases). CDR3 size: 15 residues. V was trimmed by 4 bases and J by 4 bases, leaving 16 bases between them. Looked up from germline, CDR1 is LNHDA and CDR2 is SQIVND (reference sequence). CDR3 nucleotide sequence: TGTGCCAGTAGTAGCTCTGGGGGCCGGATCTATGGCTACACCTTC. Its protein is CASSSSGGRIYGYTF.

The chain has TRBV5-4 and TRBJ1-2; D call uncertain. Germline loops: CDR1 SGHNT, CDR2 YYREEE (reference sequence). The CDR3 covers 16 residues. V was shortened by 7 bases and J by 4 bases, with 23 bases between the two germline ends. The CDR3 protein is CASHYCLPGKTYGYTF. The CDR3 DNA sequence: TGTGCCAGCCACTACTGCTTACCAGGAAAGACCTATGGCTACACCTTC.

This clone was picked up a small number of times. This rearrangement joins TRBV10-3 to TRBJ2-7; D not certain. Germline CDR1 ENHRY, CDR2 SYGVKD. V was shortened by 8 bases and J by 1 base, with 9 bases between the two germline ends. The CDR3 is 12 amino acids. The CDR3 bases are TGTGCCATCGGGAAGGATTCCTACGAGCAGTACTTC. It translates to CAIGKDSYEQYF.

The gene calls are TRBV27 and TRBJ2-1; 8 nucleotides match TRBD2. J gave up 0 bases and V 1 base, and 2 bases lay outside the gene matches. The germline gives CDR1 MNHEY, CDR2 SMNVEV (reference sequence). CDR3 length: 16 amino acids. CDR3 nucleotide sequence: TGTGCCAGCAGTTTATTTGCGGGAGGCTCCTACAATGAGCAGTTCTTC. Protein product: CASSLFAGGSYNEQFF.

V is TRBV28 and J is TRBJ1-1; weak D call: TRBD1 (6 bases). Trimming stripped 3 bases from V and 4 bases from J, with 12 bases between. The germline V gene encodes CDR1 MDHEN and CDR2 SYDVKM. The length of the CDR3 is 14 residues. Here the CDR3 DNA reads TGTGCCAGCAGTTTTCGGGGGGCCAGCACTGAAGCTTTCTTT. Translation gives CASSFRGASTEAFF.

This clone turned up a few times. CDR3 loop: CASSPVGGVEETQYF. The CDR3 region has the DNA TGTGCCAGCAGCCCAGTCGGCGGGGTCGAAGAGACCCAGTACTTC. J is TRBJ2-5 and V is TRBV4-2, with D perhaps matching TRBD2 (6 bases). The length of the CDR3 is 15 residues. The V end lost 4 bases, the J end lost 3 bases, and 15 bases lay between the germline ends. Germline lookup yields CDR1 LGHNA and CDR2 YNFKEQ.

This chain links TRBV25-1 with TRBJ2-3, with a possible D match to TRBD2 (6 bases). Germline V gene lookup returns CDR1 MGHDK and CDR2 SYGVNS. V shed 1 base and J shed 0 bases, with 14 bases lying between them. The CDR3 contains 17 residues. The CDR3 loop is CASSELAPRGSTDTQYF. The CDR3 region has the DNA TGTGCCAGCAGTGAATTGGCCCCTCGGGGGAGCACAGATACGCAGTATTTT.

The chain is built from TRBV7-3 and TRBJ2-2; 8 bases fit TRBD2. Germline V gene data show CDR1 as SGHTA and CDR2 as FQGTGA. With 8 bases clipped from V and 5 bases from J, the junction kept 7 bases outside the gene matches. This CDR3 contains 14 residues. The CDR3 DNA reads TGTGCCAGCGGATCGGGGGGGCGGACCGGGGAGCTGTTTTTT. Its protein product is CASGSGGRTGELFF.

This sequence joins TRBV6-5 and TRBJ2-7; D is possibly TRBD1 (6 bases). V was clipped by 0 bases and J by 6 bases, with 15 bases between them. The CDR3 contains 15 residues. The germline gives CDR1 MNHEY, CDR2 SVGAGI. CDR3 DNA: TGTGCCAGCAGTTACTCGAACAGGGTGAAAAGCGAGCAGTACTTC. Protein product: CASSYSNRVKSEQYF.

This clone is medium-sized in the sample. This chain joins TRBV6-5 and TRBJ2-5; D is ambiguous. This CDR3 region has 13 residues. Trimming cost V 0 bases and J 4 bases, with 6 bases left between them. Germline V lookup: CDR1 MNHEY, CDR2 SVGAGI. The CDR3 spells CASSYSWGETQYF. The CDR3 DNA reads TGTGCCAGCAGTTACTCGTGGGGAGAGACCCAGTACTTC.

This chain links TRBV6-5 with TRBJ2-5; D is uncertain. The CDR3 covers 11 residues. Germline loops: CDR1 MNHEY, CDR2 SVGAGI. V shed 7 bases and J shed 7 bases, with 10 bases lying between them. CDR3 nucleotides: TGTGCCAGCAAGAATTCCTGGACCCAGTACTTC. Its translation: CASKNSWTQYF.

This clone is judged medium-sized. J is TRBJ1-4 and V is TRBV5-1; 8 bases are shared with TRBD1. This CDR3 contains 14 residues. Per the germline V gene, CDR1 is SGHRS and CDR2 is YFSETQ. Trimming took 0 bases from V and 8 from J; bases not matched to a gene: 3. The CDR3 region has the DNA TGCGCCAGCAGCTTGGGACAGGGGAGGGAAAAACTGTTTTTT. Protein sequence: CASSLGQGREKLFF.

This chain joins TRBV9 and TRBJ2-1; 13 bases are a match to TRBD2. CDR3 length: 16 amino acids. V was clipped by 4 bases and J by 3 bases; unmatched bases: 4. Germline CDR1 reads SGDLS; CDR2 reads YYNGEE. CDR3 sequence (DNA): TGTGCCAGCAGCCTTGGGACTAGCGGGAACTACAATGAGCAGTTCTTC. Translating it yields CASSLGTSGNYNEQFF.

This chain joins TRBV5-1 and TRBJ2-1, with D maybe TRBD2 (6 bases). CDR3 size: 16 residues. Germline values: CDR1 SGHRS, CDR2 YFSETQ. V lost 0 bases and J lost 2, with 12 bases in between. Here the CDR3 DNA reads TGCGCCAGCAGCTTGGAGCTAGCGAGGGCCTACAATGAGCAGTTCTTC. This codes for CASSLELARAYNEQFF.